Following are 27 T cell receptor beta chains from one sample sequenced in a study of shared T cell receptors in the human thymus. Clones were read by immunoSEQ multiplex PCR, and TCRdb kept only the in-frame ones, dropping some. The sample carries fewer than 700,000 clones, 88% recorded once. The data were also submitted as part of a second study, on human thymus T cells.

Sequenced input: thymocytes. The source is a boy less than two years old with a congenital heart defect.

CDR3 sequence (DNA): TGCAGCGTTGGCCCGCCCGGCGGGACAGGGGGCGGCACTGAAGCTTTCTTT. Encoded protein: CSVGPPGGTGGGTEAFF. The chain has TRBV29-1 and TRBJ1-1; 12 positions agree with TRBD1. V lost 4 bases, J lost 4 bases, and 13 bases stayed unmatched. The CDR3 sequence is 17 residues long. Germline assignment: CDR1 SQVTM and CDR2 ANQGSEA. Together with reference TRBV29-1 and TRBJ1-1, the CDR3 gives the full variable domain: SAVISQKPSRDICQRGTSLTIQCQVDSQVTMMFWYRQQPGQSLTLIATANQGSEATYESGFVIDKFPISRPNLTFSTLTVSNMSPEDSSIYLCSVGPPGGTGGGTEAFFGQGTRLTVV.

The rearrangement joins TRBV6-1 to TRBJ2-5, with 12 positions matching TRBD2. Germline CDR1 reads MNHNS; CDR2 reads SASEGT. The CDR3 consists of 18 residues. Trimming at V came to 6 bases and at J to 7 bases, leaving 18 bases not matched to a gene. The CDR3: CASRETAPLAGGVGTQYF. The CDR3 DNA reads TGTGCCAGCAGGGAAACAGCCCCGCTAGCGGGAGGGGTGGGGACCCAGTACTTC.

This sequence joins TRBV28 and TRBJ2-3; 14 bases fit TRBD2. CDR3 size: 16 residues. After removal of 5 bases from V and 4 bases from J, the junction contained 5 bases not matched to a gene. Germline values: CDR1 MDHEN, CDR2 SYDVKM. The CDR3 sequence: CASSLLTSGRADTQYF. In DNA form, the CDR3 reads TGTGCCAGCAGTCTGCTGACTAGCGGGAGGGCAGATACGCAGTATTTT.

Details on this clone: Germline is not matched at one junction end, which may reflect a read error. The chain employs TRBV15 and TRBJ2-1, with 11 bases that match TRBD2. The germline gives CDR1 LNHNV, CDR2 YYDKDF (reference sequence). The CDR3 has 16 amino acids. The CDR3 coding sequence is TGTGCTACCACGGTAGCGGGAGGGCCGTTCGACAATGAGCAGTTCTTC. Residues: CATTVAGGPFDNEQFF.

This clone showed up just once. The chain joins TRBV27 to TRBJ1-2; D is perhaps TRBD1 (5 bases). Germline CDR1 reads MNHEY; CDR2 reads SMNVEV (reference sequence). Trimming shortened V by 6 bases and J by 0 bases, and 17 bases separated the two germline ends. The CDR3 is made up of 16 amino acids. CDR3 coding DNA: TGTGCCAGCAGACCCTTACGGGGGTTACCTAACTATGGCTACACCTTC. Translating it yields CASRPLRGLPNYGYTF.

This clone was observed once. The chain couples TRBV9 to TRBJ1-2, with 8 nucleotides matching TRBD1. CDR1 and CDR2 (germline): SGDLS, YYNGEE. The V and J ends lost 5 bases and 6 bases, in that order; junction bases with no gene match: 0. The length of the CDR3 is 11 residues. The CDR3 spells CASRDRDGYTF. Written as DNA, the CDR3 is TGTGCCAGCAGGGACAGGGATGGCTACACCTTC.

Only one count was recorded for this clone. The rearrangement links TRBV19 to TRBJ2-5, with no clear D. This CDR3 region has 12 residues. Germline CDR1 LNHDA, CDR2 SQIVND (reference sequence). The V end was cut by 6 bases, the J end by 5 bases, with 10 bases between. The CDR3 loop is CASRSDSETQYF. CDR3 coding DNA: TGTGCCAGTAGATCCGACTCGGAGACCCAGTACTTC. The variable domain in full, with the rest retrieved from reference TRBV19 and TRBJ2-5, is DGGITQSPKYLFRKEGQNVTLSCEQNLNHDAMYWYRQDPGQGLRLIYYSQIVNDFQKGDIAEGYSVSREKKESFPLTVTSAQKNPTAFYLCASRSDSETQYFGPGTRLLVL.

CDR3 nucleotides: TGTGCCAGCGTCAGGGGGATTCCCGGGGAGCTGTTTTTT. Protein sequence: CASVRGIPGELFF. The chain is built from TRBV7-9 and TRBJ2-2; 7 positions agree with TRBD1. The CDR3 is made up of 13 amino acids. Germline-derived CDR1 and CDR2 are SEHNR and FQNEAQ (reference sequence). Trimming removed 8 bases from V and 6 bases from J; junction bases left unmatched: 6. Looking up the rest from reference TRBV7-9 and TRBJ2-2 gives the full variable domain: DTGVSQNPRHKITKRGQNVTFRCDPISEHNRLYWYRQTLGQGPEFLTYFQNEAQLEKSRLLSDRFSAERPKGSFSTLEIQRTEQGDSAMYLCASVRGIPGELFFGEGSRLTVL.

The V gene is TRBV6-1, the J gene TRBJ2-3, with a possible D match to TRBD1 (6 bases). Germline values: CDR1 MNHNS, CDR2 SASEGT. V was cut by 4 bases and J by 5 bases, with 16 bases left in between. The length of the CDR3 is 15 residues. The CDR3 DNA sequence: TGTGCCAGCAGTGCCCAAGGGGGAGCAAAAGATACGCAGTATTTT. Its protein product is CASSAQGGAKDTQYF.

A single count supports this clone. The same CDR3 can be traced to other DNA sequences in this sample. DNA for the CDR3: TGCAGCGTTCGACAGGGGGCAAACTATGGCTACACCTTC. Its protein product is CSVRQGANYGYTF. This rearrangement joins TRBV29-1 to TRBJ1-2; TRBD1 agrees at 10 bases. From germline, CDR1 is SQVTM and CDR2 ANQGSEA. The CDR3 is 13 residues long. V lost 5 bases to trimming and J lost 2 bases; unmatched junction nucleotides: 2.

Here the CDR3 reads CASSLENGLPVHEQYF. The CDR3 coding sequence is TGTGCCAGCAGCTTAGAAAACGGACTACCGGTCCACGAGCAGTACTTC. This chain uses TRBV11-3 with TRBJ2-7; a weak D match, TRBD2 (6 bases). Trimming cost V 0 bases and J 5 bases, with 17 bases left between them. This CDR3 comprises 16 residues. Germline-derived CDR1 and CDR2 are SGHNT and YENEEA.

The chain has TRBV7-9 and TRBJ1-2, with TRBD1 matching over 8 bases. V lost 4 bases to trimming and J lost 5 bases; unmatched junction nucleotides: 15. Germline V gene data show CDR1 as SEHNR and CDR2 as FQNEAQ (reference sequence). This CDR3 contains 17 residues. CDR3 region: CASSSRGPEAVTYGYTF. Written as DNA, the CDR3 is TGTGCCAGCAGCTCCAGGGGGCCGGAAGCAGTAACTTATGGCTACACCTTC.

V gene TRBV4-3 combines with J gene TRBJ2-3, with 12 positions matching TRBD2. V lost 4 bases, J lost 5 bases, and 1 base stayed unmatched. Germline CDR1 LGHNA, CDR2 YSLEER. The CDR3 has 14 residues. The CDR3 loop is CASSPGLAGDTQYF. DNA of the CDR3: TGCGCCAGCAGCCCGGGACTAGCGGGAGATACGCAGTATTTT.

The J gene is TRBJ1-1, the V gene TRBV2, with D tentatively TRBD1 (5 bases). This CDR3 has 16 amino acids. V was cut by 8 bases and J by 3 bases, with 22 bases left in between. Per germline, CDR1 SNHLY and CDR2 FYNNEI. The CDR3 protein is CASGGHGGLGDTEAFF. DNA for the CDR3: TGTGCCAGCGGCGGACATGGGGGGTTGGGGGACACTGAAGCTTTCTTT.

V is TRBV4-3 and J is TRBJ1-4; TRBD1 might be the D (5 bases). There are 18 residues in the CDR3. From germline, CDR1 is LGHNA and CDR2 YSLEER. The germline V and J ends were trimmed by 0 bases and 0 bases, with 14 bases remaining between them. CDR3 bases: TGCGCCAGCAGCCAAGAAGACCCAGGGCAGCCAACTAATGAAAAACTGTTTTTT. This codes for CASSQEDPGQPTNEKLFF.

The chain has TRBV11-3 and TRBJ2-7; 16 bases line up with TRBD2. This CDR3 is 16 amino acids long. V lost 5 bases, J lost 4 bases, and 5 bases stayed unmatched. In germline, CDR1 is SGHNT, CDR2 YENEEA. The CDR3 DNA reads TGTGCCAGCAGCCGGGGACTAGCGGGAGGGCAGTACGAGCAGTACTTC. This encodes CASSRGLAGGQYEQYF.

CDR3 sequence: CASSSRDRARVTQYF. CDR3 coding DNA: TGCGCCAGCAGCTCTAGGGACAGGGCTCGTGTGACCCAGTACTTC. The rearrangement links TRBV5-1 to TRBJ2-5; TRBD1 matches at 9 bases. From germline, CDR1 is SGHRS and CDR2 YFSETQ. V shed 3 bases and J 7 bases; nucleotides not matched to a gene: 10. CDR3 length: 15 residues.

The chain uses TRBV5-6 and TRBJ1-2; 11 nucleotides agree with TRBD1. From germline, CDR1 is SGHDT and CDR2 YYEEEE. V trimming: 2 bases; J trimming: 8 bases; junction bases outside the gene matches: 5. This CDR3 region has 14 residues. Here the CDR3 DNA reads TGTGCCAGCAGCTTTGGACAGGGGGCGCTGGGCTACACCTTC. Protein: CASSFGQGALGYTF.

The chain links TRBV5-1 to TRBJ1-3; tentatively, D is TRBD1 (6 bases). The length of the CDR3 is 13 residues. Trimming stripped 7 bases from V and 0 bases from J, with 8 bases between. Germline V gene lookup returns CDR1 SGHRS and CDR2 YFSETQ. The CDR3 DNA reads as TGCGCCAGCGGGGACAACTCTGGAAACACCATATATTTT. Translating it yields CASGDNSGNTIYF. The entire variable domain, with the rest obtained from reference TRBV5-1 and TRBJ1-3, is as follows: KAGVTQTPRYLIKTRGQQVTLSCSPISGHRSVSWYQQTPGQGLQFLFEYFSETQRNKGNFPGRFSGRQFSNSRSEMNVSTLELGDSALYLCASGDNSGNTIYFGEGSWLTVV.

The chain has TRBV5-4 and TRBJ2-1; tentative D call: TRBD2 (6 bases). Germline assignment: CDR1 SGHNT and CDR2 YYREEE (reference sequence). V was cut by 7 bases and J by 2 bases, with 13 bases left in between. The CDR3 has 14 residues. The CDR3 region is CASHDERAYNEQFF. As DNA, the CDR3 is TGTGCCAGCCATGACGAGCGGGCCTACAATGAGCAGTTCTTC.

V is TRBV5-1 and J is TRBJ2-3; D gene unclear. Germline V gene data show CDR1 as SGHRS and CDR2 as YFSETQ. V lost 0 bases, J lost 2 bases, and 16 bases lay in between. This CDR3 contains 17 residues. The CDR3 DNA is TGCGCCAGCAGCTTGGCGAGTACTCCGACTTTCACAGATACGCAGTATTTT. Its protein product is CASSLASTPTFTDTQYF.

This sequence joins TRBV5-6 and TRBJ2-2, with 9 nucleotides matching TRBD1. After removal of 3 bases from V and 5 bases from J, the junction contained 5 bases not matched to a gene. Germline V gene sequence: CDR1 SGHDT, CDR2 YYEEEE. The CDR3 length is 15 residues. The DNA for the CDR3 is TGTGCCAGCAGCTATGGACAGGGGAGAACCGGGGAGCTGTTTTTT. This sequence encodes CASSYGQGRTGELFF.

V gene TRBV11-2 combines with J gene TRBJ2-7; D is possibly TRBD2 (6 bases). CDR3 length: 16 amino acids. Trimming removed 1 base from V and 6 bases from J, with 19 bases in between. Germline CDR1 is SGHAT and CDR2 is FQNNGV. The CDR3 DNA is TGTGCCAGCAGCTTAGTTGTCGGGGACTCCCTGGGCGAGCAGTACTTC. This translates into CASSLVVGDSLGEQYF. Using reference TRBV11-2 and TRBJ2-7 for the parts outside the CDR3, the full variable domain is EAGVAQSPRYKIIEKRQSVAFWCNPISGHATLYWYQQILGQGPKLLIQFQNNGVVDDSQLPKDRFSAERLKGVDSTLKIQPAKLEDSAVYLCASSLVVGDSLGEQYFGPGTRLTVT.

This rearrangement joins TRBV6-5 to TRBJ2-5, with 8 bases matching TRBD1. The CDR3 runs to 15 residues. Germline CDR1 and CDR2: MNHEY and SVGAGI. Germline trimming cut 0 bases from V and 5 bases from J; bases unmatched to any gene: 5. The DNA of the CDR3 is TGTGCCAGCAGTTACTCTCCAGGGGGCGTGGAGACCCAGTACTTC. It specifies CASSYSPGGVETQYF.

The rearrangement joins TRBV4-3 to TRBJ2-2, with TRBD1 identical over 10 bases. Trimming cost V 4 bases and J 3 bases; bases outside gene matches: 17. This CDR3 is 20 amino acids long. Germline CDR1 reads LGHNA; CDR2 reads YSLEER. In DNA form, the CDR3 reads TGCGCCAGCAGCCTCTCCATCCGACAGGGGGCCACTGGGCACACCGGGGAGCTGTTTTTT. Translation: CASSLSIRQGATGHTGELFF.

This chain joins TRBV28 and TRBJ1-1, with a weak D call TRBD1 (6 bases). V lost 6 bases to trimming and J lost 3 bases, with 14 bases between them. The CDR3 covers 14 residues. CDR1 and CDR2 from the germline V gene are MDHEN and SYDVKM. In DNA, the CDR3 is TGTGCCAGCAGCCGCGGGTCAGGGGACACTGAAGCTTTCTTT. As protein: CASSRGSGDTEAFF. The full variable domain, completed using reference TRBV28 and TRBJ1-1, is DVKVTQSSRYLVKRTGEKVFLECVQDMDHENMFWYRQDPGLGLRLIYFSYDVKMKEKGDIPEGYSVSREKKERFSLILESASTNQTSMYLCASSRGSGDTEAFFGQGTRLTVV.

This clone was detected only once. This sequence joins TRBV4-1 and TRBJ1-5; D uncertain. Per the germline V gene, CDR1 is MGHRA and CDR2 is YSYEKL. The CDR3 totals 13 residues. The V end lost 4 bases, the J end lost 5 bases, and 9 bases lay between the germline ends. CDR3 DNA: TGCGCCAGCAGCCCCGGAGGAGATCAGCCCCAGCATTTT. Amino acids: CASSPGGDQPQHF.